This T cell receptor beta chain was sequenced in a study of cytomegalovirus exposure and HLA in healthy donors. Study results and limitations: Within the data, a cluster of highly shared sequence variants was likely a sequencing artifact. Immune exposure was documented only through CMV serostatus.

Only a few counts were recorded for this clone. Its antigen is unidentified. CDR1 is SEHNR, CDR2 FQNEAQ, per germline (reference sequence). CDR3 length equals 13 residues. V gave up 6 bases and J gave up 6 bases, with 12 bases separating them. Use of 60 Vbeta and 13 Jbeta primers characterized the PCR. The method was immunoSEQ multiplex PCR; TCRdb's version includes in-frame clones alone and lacks a portion of them. Of around 130,000 clones in the sample, about 8.5% are singletons; the top ten hold 4.5% to 6%. This rearrangement joins TRBV7-9 to TRBJ2-1; maybe TRBD1 (5 bases). This TCR came from a man between 40 and 49 years old in good health and CMV-seronegative. Sequencing was performed on PBMCs. The CDR3 loop is CASRYGRVNEQFF. The CDR3 DNA is TGTGCCAGCAGGTATGGCAGGGTCAATGAGCAGTTCTTC.